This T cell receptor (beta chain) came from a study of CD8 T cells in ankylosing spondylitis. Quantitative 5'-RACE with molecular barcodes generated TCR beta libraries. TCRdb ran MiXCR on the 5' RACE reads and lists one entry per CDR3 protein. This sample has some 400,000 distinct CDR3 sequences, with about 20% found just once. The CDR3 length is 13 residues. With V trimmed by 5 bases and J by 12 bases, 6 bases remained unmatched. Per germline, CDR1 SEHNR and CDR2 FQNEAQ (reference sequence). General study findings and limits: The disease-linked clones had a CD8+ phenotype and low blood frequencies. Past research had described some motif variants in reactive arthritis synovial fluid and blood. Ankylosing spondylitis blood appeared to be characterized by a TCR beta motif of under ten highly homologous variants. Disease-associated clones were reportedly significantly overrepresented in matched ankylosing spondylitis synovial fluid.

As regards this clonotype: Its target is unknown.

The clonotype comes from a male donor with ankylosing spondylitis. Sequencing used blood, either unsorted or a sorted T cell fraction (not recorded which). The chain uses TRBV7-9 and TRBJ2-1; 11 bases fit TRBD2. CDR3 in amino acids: CASSALAGESQFF. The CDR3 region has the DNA TGTGCCAGCAGCGCACTAGCGGGAGAATCGCAGTTCTTC.